This TCR beta chain was identified in a study of cytomegalovirus exposure and HLA in healthy donors. The study ran its PCR with 60 Vbeta and 13 Jbeta primers. Profiled with immunoSEQ multiplex PCR; TCRdb holds only in-frame clones, not every one. The sample contains roughly 140,000 clones, around 75% of which appear only once. This CDR3 has 15 amino acids. The V segment lost 7 bases and the J segment 14 bases; nucleotides outside the gene matches: 19. Germline V gives CDR1 MDHEN, CDR2 SYDVKM. Material: PBMCs. The chain recombines TRBV28 with TRBJ2-1, with 8 bases aligning to TRBD1. The sequence derives from a human donor in good health. The CDR3 DNA reads TGTGCCAGCACCCTGACAGGGGTCGTTGTCGGGGAAGAGTTCTTC. The encoded protein is CASTLTGVVVGEEFF.